This T cell receptor (beta chain) comes out of a study of blood T cell repertoires in COVID-19. Study overall: PBMCs, B-cell-depleted T cells, or T cells were the source of the cDNA or gDNA that made up the material.

Participants were placed into cohorts based on the clinical history they reported. CDR1 and CDR2 (germline): SGHAT, FQNNGV. Trimming took off 1 base at V and 3 bases at J, with 10 bases between the two ends. The CDR3 consists of 14 residues. Sequencing used immunoSEQ multiplex PCR; TCRdb keeps in-frame clones, though not all of them. The table records around 400,000 clones, around nine tenths of them present only once. The receptor comes from a woman younger than 30 who had been exposed to COVID-19. The material sequenced was PBMCs or T cells enriched from blood (not recorded which). The chain combines TRBV11-2 with TRBJ2-7; D may be TRBD2 (6 bases). DNA of the CDR3: TGTGCCAGCAGCTTAGGGGCGGGGATCTACGAGCAGTACTTC. This sequence encodes CASSLGAGIYEQYF.